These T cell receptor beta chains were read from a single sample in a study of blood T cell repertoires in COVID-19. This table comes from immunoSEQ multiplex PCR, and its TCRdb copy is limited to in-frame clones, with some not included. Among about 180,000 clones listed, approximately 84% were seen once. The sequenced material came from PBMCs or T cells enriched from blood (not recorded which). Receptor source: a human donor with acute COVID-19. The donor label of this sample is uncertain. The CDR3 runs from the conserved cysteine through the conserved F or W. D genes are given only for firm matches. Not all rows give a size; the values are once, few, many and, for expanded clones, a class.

CASSLEDSYNSPLHF | TGTGCCAGCAGCTTAGAGGACAGTTATAATTCACCCCTCCACTTT | TRBV7-2 | few | TRBJ1-6 | NA
CASSGYRAPLSTNEKLFF | TGTGCCAGCAGCGGATACAGGGCCCCTCTCTCAACTAATGAAAAACTGTTTTTT | TRBV9 | NA | TRBJ1-4 | NA
CAWSVGLVDTEAFF | TGTGCCTGGAGTGTAGGACTTGTCGACACTGAAGCTTTCTTT | TRBV30 | once | TRBJ1-1 | NA
CASSSGGASGGRLTETQYF | TGTGCCAGCAGCTCCGGAGGGGCTAGCGGGGGGAGGTTGACGGAGACCCAGTACTTC | TRBV5-6 | NA | TRBJ2-5 | TRBD2
CASSSGTAGGGTDTQYF | TGCGCCAGCAGCTCAGGGACCGCCGGCGGGGGCACAGATACGCAGTATTTT | TRBV5-1 | NA | TRBJ2-3 | NA
CAWSGGGLSGNTIYF | TGTGCCTGGAGTGGGGGAGGGCTTAGTGGAAACACCATATATTTT | TRBV30 | NA | TRBJ1-3 | NA
CASSEKGGTDTQYF | TGTGCCAGCAGTGAGAAGGGGGGCACAGATACGCAGTATTTT | TRBV6-1 | NA | TRBJ2-3 | NA
CASSSLGHGDEQYF | TGTGCCAGCAGTTCACTGGGACATGGAGACGAGCAGTACTTC | TRBV27 | NA | TRBJ2-7 | NA
CASRPQDRILNTEAFF | TGTGCAAGTCGCCCCCAGGACAGGATTTTAAACACTGAAGCTTTCTTT | TRBV12-2 | NA | TRBJ1-1 | NA
CASTRGGVQETQYF | TGTGCCAGCACCCGGGGAGGGGTCCAAGAGACCCAGTACTTC | TRBV9 | NA | TRBJ2-5 | TRBD2
CASSPQGANYGYTF | TGTGCCAGCAGTCCACAGGGGGCGAACTATGGCTACACCTTC | TRBV28 | few | TRBJ1-2 | TRBD1
CASRRDSATDTQYF | TGTGCCAGCAGGAGGGATTCTGCCACAGATACGCAGTATTTT | TRBV5-4 | NA | TRBJ2-3 | NA
CASSLAVRLDRGQRYTF | TGTGCCAGCAGCTTAGCAGTTCGGTTAGACAGGGGGCAGCGCTACACCTTC | TRBV7-2 | once | TRBJ1-2 | TRBD1
CASSLLGVLLTDEQYF | TGCGCCAGCAGCTTGCTCGGTGTCCTCCTTACCGACGAGCAGTACTTC | TRBV5-1 | NA | TRBJ2-7 | NA
CASSEAPRLAYEQYF | TGTGCCAGCAGTGAAGCGCCGCGACTAGCCTACGAGCAGTACTTC | TRBV2 | NA | TRBJ2-7 | NA
CASSVGGSGGQETQYF | TGTGCCAGCAGCGTAGGAGGTAGCGGGGGGCAAGAGACCCAGTACTTC | TRBV9 | NA | TRBJ2-5 | TRBD2
CASSPRGGGEQFF | TGCGCCAGCAGCCCGAGGGGGGGCGGTGAGCAGTTCTTC | TRBV5-1 | NA | TRBJ2-1 | NA
CASSVTASSYNEQFF | TGTGCCAGCAGCGTGACAGCCTCCTCCTACAATGAGCAGTTCTTC | TRBV9 | NA | TRBJ2-1 | NA
CASSLGTSGVNIQYF | TGCGCCAGCAGCCTCGGGACTAGCGGGGTAAACATTCAGTACTTC | TRBV5-1 | NA | TRBJ2-4 | TRBD2
CASSPPGQGSLKQETQYF | TGTGCCAGCTCACCACCAGGACAGGGAAGTTTGAAGCAAGAGACCCAGTACTTC | TRBV18 | NA | TRBJ2-5 | TRBD1
CASSGHRNNEQFF | TGTGCCAGCAGCGGACATAGAAACAATGAGCAGTTCTTC | TRBV5-6 | NA | TRBJ2-1 | NA
CASGLARQGIESPLHF | TGTGCTAGTGGTTTGGCGAGACAGGGAATCGAATCACCCCTCCACTTT | TRBV12-5 | NA | TRBJ1-6 | TRBD1
CATRDVRDRVNEQYF | TGTGCCACCAGGGACGTTAGGGACAGGGTAAACGAGCAGTACTTC | TRBV7-2 | NA | TRBJ2-7 | TRBD1
CASSLQGTGQGAVGELFF | TGCGCCAGCAGCCTTCAAGGAACGGGGCAGGGGGCAGTCGGGGAGCTGTTTTTT | TRBV10-2 | few | TRBJ2-2 | TRBD1
CASSAARAAYEQYF | TGTGCCAGCAGTGCCGCCAGGGCAGCCTACGAGCAGTACTTC | TRBV2 | NA | TRBJ2-7 | NA
CATSDGTAHGYTF | TGTGCCACCAGTGATGGGACAGCTCATGGCTACACCTTC | TRBV24-1 | NA | TRBJ1-2 | TRBD1
CASSVYGARTDTQYF | TGTGCCAGCAGCGTTTACGGAGCCCGCACAGATACGCAGTATTTT | TRBV9 | NA | TRBJ2-3 | NA
CASSPAGGPRNEQFF | TGTGCCAGCAGCCCAGCGGGGGGGCCGAGGAATGAGCAGTTCTTC | TRBV6-4 | NA | TRBJ2-1 | TRBD2
CASSLGSAGSGYTF | TGTGCCAGCAGCTTAGGGTCAGCGGGTTCCGGCTACACCTTC | TRBV7-3 | NA | TRBJ1-2 | NA
CASSHRFSNQPQHF | TGTGCCAGCAGTCACAGATTTAGCAATCAGCCCCAGCATTTT | TRBV2 | NA | TRBJ1-5 | NA
CASSLTGGGETQYF | TGTGCCAGCAGTCTCACCGGCGGGGGAGAGACCCAGTACTTC | TRBV27 | NA | TRBJ2-5 | TRBD2
CASSLGAARVGLRETQYF | TGTGCCAGCAGCTTGGGAGCCGCCCGGGTGGGTCTAAGAGAGACCCAGTACTTC | TRBV5-4 | NA | TRBJ2-5 | NA
CASSQDLELAYQETQYF | TGTGCCAGCAGCCAAGACCTGGAACTAGCTTACCAAGAGACCCAGTACTTC | TRBV3-1/TRBV3-2 | NA | TRBJ2-5 | NA
CASSQIKGLATDTQYF | TGTGCCAGCAGCCAAATAAAGGGACTAGCAACAGATACGCAGTATTTT | TRBV3-1/TRBV3-2 | NA | TRBJ2-3 | TRBD2
CASSRSSPGQGLVTDTQYF | TGTGCCAGCAGCCGCTCATCCCCGGGACAGGGACTGGTCACAGATACGCAGTATTTT | TRBV5-4 | NA | TRBJ2-3 | TRBD1
CASSFLRTDTQYF | TGTGCCAGCAGTTTCCTCCGCACAGATACGCAGTATTTT | TRBV27 | NA | TRBJ2-3 | NA
CAWSPGTGAGEQYF | TGTGCCTGGAGTCCCGGGACAGGGGCCGGCGAGCAGTACTTC | TRBV30 | NA | TRBJ2-7 | TRBD1
CASSSTGGGGEQFF | TGTGCCAGCAGTTCTACGGGGGGCGGAGGTGAGCAGTTCTTC | TRBV11-2 | NA | TRBJ2-1 | NA
CASSIASGGWNEQFF | TGTGCCAGTAGTATAGCTAGCGGGGGGTGGAATGAGCAGTTCTTC | TRBV19 | NA | TRBJ2-1 | TRBD2
CASSYSYPGGGYGYTF | TGTGCCAGCAGTTACTCATACCCGGGGGGAGGGTATGGCTACACCTTC | TRBV6-5 | NA | TRBJ1-2 | NA
CASSYSIGRAKYGYTF | TGTGCCAGCAGTTACTCGATAGGCAGGGCAAAATATGGCTACACCTTC | TRBV6-5 | NA | TRBJ1-2 | NA
CASSLLRRTDTQYF | TGTGCCAGCAGCTTGCTACGCCGCACAGATACGCAGTATTTT | TRBV7-2 | NA | TRBJ2-3 | NA
CASSPPQGASTDTQYF | TGCGCCAGCAGCCCGCCACAGGGGGCGAGCACAGATACGCAGTATTTT | TRBV4-1 | few | TRBJ2-3 | TRBD1
CASSRGGLSYNEQFF | TGTGCCAGCAGTCGCGGGGGGTTGAGCTACAATGAGCAGTTCTTC | TRBV6-2/TRBV6-3 | NA | TRBJ2-1 | TRBD2
CASAPGGRDTGELFF | TGCGCCAGCGCTCCGGGGGGGCGGGACACCGGGGAGCTGTTTTTT | TRBV5-1 | NA | TRBJ2-2 | TRBD2
CASSQGGQGGEKLFF | TGCGCCAGCAGCCAAGGGGGACAGGGAGGAGAAAAACTGTTTTTT | TRBV4-1 | few | TRBJ1-4 | TRBD1
CASSVSGGSGEKLFF | TGTGCCAGCAGTGTATCAGGGGGCTCCGGCGAAAAACTGTTTTTT | TRBV2 | NA | TRBJ1-4 | TRBD1
CASTERTATYEQYF | TGTGCCAGCACCGAGCGGACAGCCACCTACGAGCAGTACTTC | TRBV2 | NA | TRBJ2-7 | NA
CASSSGGWSYYGYTF | TGTGCCAGCAGTTCTGGAGGGTGGAGTTACTATGGCTACACCTTC | TRBV27 | NA | TRBJ1-2 | NA
CASSQGSGTYNGYTF | TGTGCCAGCAGCCAAGGTTCCGGGACATATAATGGCTACACCTTC | TRBV14 | NA | TRBJ1-2 | NA
CASSRTSEHGELFF | TGTGCCAGCTCCCGGACTAGCGAGCACGGGGAGCTGTTTTTT | TRBV7-6 | NA | TRBJ2-2 | TRBD2
CASSPPTTGNEQFF | TGTGCCAGCTCACCACCGACTACGGGCAATGAGCAGTTCTTC | TRBV18 | NA | TRBJ2-1 | NA
CASSEATLSGLKTGELFF | TGTGCCAGCAGTGAAGCCACCCTTAGCGGGCTAAAGACCGGGGAGCTGTTTTTT | TRBV2 | NA | TRBJ2-2 | TRBD2
CSVEGADTGRETQYF | TGCAGCGTTGAAGGGGCGGACACGGGTAGAGAGACCCAGTACTTC | TRBV29-1 | NA | TRBJ2-5 | NA
CASQGGRDSPLHF | TGTGCCAGCCAAGGGGGCAGGGATTCACCCCTCCACTTT | TRBV2 | once | TRBJ1-6 | TRBD1
CASRLQGSYEQYF | TGTGCCAGCAGGCTACAGGGTTCCTACGAGCAGTACTTC | TRBV5-6 | NA | TRBJ2-7 | NA
CASRTDRPNTGELFF | TGTGCCAGCAGAACGGACAGACCGAACACCGGGGAGCTGTTTTTT | TRBV2 | NA | TRBJ2-2 | NA
CASSNSGGPLEQYF | TGTGCCAGTAGTAATAGCGGGGGGCCCCTCGAGCAGTACTTC | TRBV19 | NA | TRBJ2-7 | TRBD2
CAWSAGSNVLTF | TGTGCCTGGAGTGCCGGGTCCAACGTCCTGACTTTC | TRBV30 | NA | TRBJ2-6 | NA
CASSSLTGHRSYEQYF | TGTGCCAGTAGTAGCCTAACAGGGCACCGCTCCTACGAGCAGTACTTC | TRBV19 | NA | TRBJ2-7 | NA